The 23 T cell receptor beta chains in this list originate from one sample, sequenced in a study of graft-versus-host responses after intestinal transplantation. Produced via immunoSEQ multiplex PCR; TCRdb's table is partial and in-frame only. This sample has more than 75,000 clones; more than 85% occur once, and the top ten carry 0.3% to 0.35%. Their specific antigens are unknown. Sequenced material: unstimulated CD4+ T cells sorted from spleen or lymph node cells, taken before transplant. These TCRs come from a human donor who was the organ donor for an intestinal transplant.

In nucleotides, the CDR3 is TGCGCCAGCAGCCGGTCGGGGACTACCTCCTACGAGCAGTACTTC. Amino acid sequence: CASSRSGTTSYEQYF. The rearrangement links TRBV5-1 to TRBJ2-7, with 7 bases matching TRBD2. The CDR3 spans 15 residues. The V segment lost 4 bases and the J segment 0 bases; nucleotides outside the gene matches: 7. Germline values: CDR1 SGHRS, CDR2 YFSETQ.

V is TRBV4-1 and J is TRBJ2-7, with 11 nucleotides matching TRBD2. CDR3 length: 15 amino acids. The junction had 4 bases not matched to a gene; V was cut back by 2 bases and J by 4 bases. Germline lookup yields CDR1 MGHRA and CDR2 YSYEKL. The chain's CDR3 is CASSQTLAGGYEQYF. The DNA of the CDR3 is TGCGCCAGCAGCCAAACCTTAGCGGGGGGGTACGAGCAGTACTTC.

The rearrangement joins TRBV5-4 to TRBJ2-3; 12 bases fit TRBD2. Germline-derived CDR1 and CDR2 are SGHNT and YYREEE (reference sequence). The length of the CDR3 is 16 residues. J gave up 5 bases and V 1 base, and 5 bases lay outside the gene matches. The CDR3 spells CASSLRLAGEGDTQYF. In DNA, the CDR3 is TGTGCCAGCAGCTTGAGACTAGCGGGAGAGGGAGATACGCAGTATTTT.

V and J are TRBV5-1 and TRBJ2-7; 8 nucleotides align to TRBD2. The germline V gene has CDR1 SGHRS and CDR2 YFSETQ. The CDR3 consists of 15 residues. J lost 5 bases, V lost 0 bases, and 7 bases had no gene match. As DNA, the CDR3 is TGCGCCAGCAGCTTGGTAGGACTAGCATCTCACGAGCAGTACTTC. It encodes CASSLVGLASHEQYF. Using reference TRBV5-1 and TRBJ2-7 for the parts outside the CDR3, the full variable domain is KAGVTQTPRYLIKTRGQQVTLSCSPISGHRSVSWYQQTPGQGLQFLFEYFSETQRNKGNFPGRFSGRQFSNSRSEMNVSTLELGDSALYLCASSLVGLASHEQYFGPGTRLTVT.

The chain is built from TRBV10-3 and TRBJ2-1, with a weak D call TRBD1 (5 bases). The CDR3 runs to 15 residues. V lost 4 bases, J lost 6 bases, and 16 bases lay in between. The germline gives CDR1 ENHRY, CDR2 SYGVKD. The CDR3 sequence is CAISGRAGSGNEQFF. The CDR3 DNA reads TGTGCCATCAGTGGCCGGGCAGGGTCTGGCAATGAGCAGTTCTTC.

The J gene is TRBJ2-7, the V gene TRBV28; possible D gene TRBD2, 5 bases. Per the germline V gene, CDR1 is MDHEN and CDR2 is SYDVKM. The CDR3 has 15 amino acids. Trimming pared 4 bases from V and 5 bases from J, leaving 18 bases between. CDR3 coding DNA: TGTGCCAGCAGTTCAGCGGAGGTACCCGCTGACGAGCAGTACTTC. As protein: CASSSAEVPADEQYF.

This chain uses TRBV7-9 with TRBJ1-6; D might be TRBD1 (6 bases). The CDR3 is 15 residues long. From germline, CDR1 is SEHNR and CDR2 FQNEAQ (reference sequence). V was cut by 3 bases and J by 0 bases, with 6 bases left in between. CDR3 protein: CASSFRGSYNSPLHF. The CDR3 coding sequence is TGTGCCAGCAGCTTCAGGGGCTCCTATAATTCACCCCTCCACTTT.

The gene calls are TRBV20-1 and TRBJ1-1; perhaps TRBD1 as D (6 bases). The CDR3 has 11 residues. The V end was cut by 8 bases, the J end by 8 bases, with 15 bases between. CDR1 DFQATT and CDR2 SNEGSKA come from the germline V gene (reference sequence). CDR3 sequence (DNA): TGCAGTAATACAGGGCCCCACGAAGCTTTCTTT. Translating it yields CSNTGPHEAFF.

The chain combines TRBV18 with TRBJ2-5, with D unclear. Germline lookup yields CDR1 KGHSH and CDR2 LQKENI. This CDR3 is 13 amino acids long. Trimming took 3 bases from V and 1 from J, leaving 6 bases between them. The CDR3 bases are TGTGCCAGCTCACCGGTCGGCCAAGAGACCCAGTACTTC. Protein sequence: CASSPVGQETQYF.

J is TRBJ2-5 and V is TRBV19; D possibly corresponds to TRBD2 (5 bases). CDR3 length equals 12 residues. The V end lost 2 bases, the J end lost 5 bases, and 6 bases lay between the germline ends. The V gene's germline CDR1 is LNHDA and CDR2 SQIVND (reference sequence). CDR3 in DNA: TGTGCCAGTAGTATATCGGGGGAGACCCAGTACTTC. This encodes CASSISGETQYF.

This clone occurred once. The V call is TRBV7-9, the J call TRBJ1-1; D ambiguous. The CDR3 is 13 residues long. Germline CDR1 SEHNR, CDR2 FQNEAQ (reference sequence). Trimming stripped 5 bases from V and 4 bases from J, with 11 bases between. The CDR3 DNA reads TGTGCCAGCAGCGAACTAGACATCACTGAAGCTTTCTTT. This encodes CASSELDITEAFF.

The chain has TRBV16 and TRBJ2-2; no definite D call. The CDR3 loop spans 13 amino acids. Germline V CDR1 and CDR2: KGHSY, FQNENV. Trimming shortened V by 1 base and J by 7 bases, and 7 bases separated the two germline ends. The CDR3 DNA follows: TGTGCCAGCAGCCAATACCAGGTCGGGGAGCTGTTTTTT. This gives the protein CASSQYQVGELFF.

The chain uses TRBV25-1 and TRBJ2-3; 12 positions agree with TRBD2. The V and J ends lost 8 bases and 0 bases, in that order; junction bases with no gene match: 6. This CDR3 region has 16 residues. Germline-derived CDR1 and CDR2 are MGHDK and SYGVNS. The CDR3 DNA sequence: TGTGCCAGCCCTGGGACTAGCGGGCCTAGCACAGATACGCAGTATTTT. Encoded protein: CASPGTSGPSTDTQYF. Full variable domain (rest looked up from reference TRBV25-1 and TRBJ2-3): EADIYQTPRYLVIGTGKKITLECSQTMGHDKMYWYQQDPGMELHLIHYSYGVNSTEKGDLSSESTVSRIRTEHFPLTLESARPSHTSQYLCASPGTSGPSTDTQYFGPGTRLTVL.

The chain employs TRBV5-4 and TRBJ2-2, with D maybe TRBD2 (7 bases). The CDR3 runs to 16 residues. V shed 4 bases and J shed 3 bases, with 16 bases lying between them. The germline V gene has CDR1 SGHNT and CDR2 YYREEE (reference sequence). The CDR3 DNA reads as TGTGCCAGCAGCCGGGGGGCTATGCCTTACACCGGGGAGCTGTTTTTT. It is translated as CASSRGAMPYTGELFF.

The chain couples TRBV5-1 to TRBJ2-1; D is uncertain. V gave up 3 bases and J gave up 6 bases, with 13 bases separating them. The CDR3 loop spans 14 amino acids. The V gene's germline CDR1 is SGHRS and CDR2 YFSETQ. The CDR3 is CASSSILYRNEQFF. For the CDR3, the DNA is TGCGCCAGCAGCTCCATACTCTACCGCAATGAGCAGTTCTTC. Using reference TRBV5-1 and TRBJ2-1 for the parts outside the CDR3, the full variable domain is KAGVTQTPRYLIKTRGQQVTLSCSPISGHRSVSWYQQTPGQGLQFLFEYFSETQRNKGNFPGRFSGRQFSNSRSEMNVSTLELGDSALYLCASSSILYRNEQFFGPGTRLTVL.

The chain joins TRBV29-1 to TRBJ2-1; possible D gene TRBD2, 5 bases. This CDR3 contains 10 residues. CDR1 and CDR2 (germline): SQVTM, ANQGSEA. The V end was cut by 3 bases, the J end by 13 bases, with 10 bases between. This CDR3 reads CSVDVGKQFF. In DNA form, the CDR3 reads TGCAGCGTTGACGTCGGGAAACAGTTCTTC.

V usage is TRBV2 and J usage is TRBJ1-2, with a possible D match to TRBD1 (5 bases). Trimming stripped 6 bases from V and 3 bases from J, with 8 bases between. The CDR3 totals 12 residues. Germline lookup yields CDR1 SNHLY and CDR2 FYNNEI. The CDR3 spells CASSPGHYGYTF. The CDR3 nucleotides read TGTGCCAGCAGCCCAGGGCACTATGGCTACACCTTC.

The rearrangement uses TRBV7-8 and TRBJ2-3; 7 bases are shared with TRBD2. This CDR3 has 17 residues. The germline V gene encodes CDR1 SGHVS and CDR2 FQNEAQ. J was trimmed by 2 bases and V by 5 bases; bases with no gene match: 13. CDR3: CASSAKRGRVLTDTQYF. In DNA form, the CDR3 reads TGTGCCAGCAGCGCCAAGAGAGGGAGGGTCCTCACAGATACGCAGTATTTT.

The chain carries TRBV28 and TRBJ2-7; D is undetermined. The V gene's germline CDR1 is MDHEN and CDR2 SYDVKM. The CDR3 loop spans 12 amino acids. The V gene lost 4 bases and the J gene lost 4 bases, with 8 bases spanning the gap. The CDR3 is CASSSIRYEQYF. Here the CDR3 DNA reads TGTGCCAGCAGTTCCATCAGGTACGAGCAGTACTTC.

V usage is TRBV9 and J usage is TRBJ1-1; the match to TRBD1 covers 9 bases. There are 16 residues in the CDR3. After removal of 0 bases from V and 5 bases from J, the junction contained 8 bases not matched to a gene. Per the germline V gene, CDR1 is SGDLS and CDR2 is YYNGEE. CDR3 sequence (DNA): TGTGCCAGCAGCGTAGACACAGGGGGCGCGTTTACTGAAGCTTTCTTT. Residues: CASSVDTGGAFTEAFF.

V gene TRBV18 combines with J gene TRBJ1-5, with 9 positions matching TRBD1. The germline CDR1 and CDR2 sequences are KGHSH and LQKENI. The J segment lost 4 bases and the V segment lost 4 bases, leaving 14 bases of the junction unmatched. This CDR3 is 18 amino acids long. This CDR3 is CASSRSPGTGLNNQPQHF. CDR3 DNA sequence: TGTGCCAGCTCACGATCACCCGGGACAGGGCTTAATAATCAGCCCCAGCATTTT. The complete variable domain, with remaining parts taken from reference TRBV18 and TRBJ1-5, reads NAGVMQNPRHLVRRRGQEARLRCSPMKGHSHVYWYRQLPEEGLKFMVYLQKENIIDESGMPKERFSAEFPKEGPSILRIQQVVRGDSAAYFCASSRSPGTGLNNQPQHFGDGTRLSIL.

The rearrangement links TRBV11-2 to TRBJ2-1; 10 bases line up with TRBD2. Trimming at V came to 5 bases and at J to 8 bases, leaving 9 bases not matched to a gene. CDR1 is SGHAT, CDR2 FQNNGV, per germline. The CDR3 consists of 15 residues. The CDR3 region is CASSALAGVGDEQFF. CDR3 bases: TGTGCCAGCAGCGCCCTAGCGGGGGTTGGGGATGAGCAGTTCTTC.

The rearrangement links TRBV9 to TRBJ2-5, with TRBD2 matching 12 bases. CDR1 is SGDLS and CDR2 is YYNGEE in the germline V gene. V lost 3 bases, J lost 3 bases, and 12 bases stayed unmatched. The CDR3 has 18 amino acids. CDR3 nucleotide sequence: TGTGCCAGCAGCGCCTTCCCTTCTAGCGGGGGGGCGAAAGAGACCCAGTACTTC. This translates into CASSAFPSSGGAKETQYF.